This passage covers 31 T cell receptor beta chains from one sample sequenced in a study of blood T cell repertoires in COVID-19. Clones were read by immunoSEQ multiplex PCR, and TCRdb kept only the in-frame ones, dropping some. The sample contains some 93,000 clones, around 80% of which appear only once. The sequenced sample consisted of peripheral blood. These receptors were taken from a man aged 65 to 85 with acute or convalescent COVID-19.

The genes are TRBV18 and TRBJ2-1; TRBD2 might be the D (6 bases). Per the germline V gene, CDR1 is KGHSH and CDR2 is LQKENI. V lost 3 bases and J 5 bases, leaving 8 bases between the germline ends. This CDR3 comprises 13 residues. CDR3 sequence (DNA): TGTGCCAGCTCACCGATAGCGGACAATGAGCAGTTCTTC. It encodes CASSPIADNEQFF.

The chain links TRBV4-3 to TRBJ1-3; TRBD1 aligns across 7 bases. With V trimmed by 2 bases and J by 0 bases, 1 base remained unmatched. The CDR3 totals 15 residues. Per the germline V gene, CDR1 is LGHNA and CDR2 is YSLEER. Written as DNA, the CDR3 is TGCGCCAGCAGCCAATCAGGGGGCTCTGGAAACACCATATATTTT. Protein product: CASSQSGGSGNTIYF.

In DNA, the CDR3 is TGTGCCAGCAGCTTGGGCCTTAGGACAGTACGGGGCTACACCTTC. It codes for CASSLGLRTVRGYTF. This rearrangement joins TRBV11-2 to TRBJ1-2; TRBD1 might be the D (6 bases). V was shortened by 3 bases and J by 8 bases, with 19 bases between the two germline ends. The V gene's germline CDR1 is SGHAT and CDR2 FQNNGV. This CDR3 has 15 amino acids.

The rearrangement uses TRBV7-9 and TRBJ2-7, with TRBD1 as a possible D gene (6 bases). V lost 0 bases and J 2 bases, leaving 14 bases between the germline ends. Germline lookup yields CDR1 SEHNR and CDR2 FQNEAQ (reference sequence). The CDR3 is made up of 16 amino acids. In DNA form, the CDR3 reads TGTGCCAGCAGCTTAGCGGGGGCAGTCGATACCTACGAGCAGTACTTC. This encodes CASSLAGAVDTYEQYF. The variable domain in full, with the rest retrieved from reference TRBV7-9 and TRBJ2-7, is DTGVSQNPRHKITKRGQNVTFRCDPISEHNRLYWYRQTLGQGPEFLTYFQNEAQLEKSRLLSDRFSAERPKGSFSTLEIQRTEQGDSAMYLCASSLAGAVDTYEQYFGPGTRLTVT.

This clone was detected only a few times. J is TRBJ2-3 and V is TRBV13, with TRBD2 matching over 7 bases. Germline trimming cut 1 base from V and 8 bases from J; bases unmatched to any gene: 18. CDR3 length equals 18 residues. Germline CDR1 reads PRHDT; CDR2 reads FYEKMQ (reference sequence). CDR3 region: CASSLVIGAGAIGSTQYF. The DNA for the CDR3 is TGTGCCAGCAGCTTAGTTATCGGGGCGGGAGCTATAGGGAGTACGCAGTATTTT.

The genes are TRBV9 and TRBJ1-1; possibly TRBD1 for D (6 bases). CDR3 size: 16 residues. Deletions cut 0 bases from V and 1 base from J, with 13 bases between. CDR1 and CDR2 (germline): SGDLS, YYNGEE. The chain's CDR3 is CASSVAGTRQNTEAFF. In DNA, the CDR3 is TGTGCCAGCAGCGTAGCCGGGACAAGACAGAACACTGAAGCTTTCTTT.

This chain uses TRBV21-1 with TRBJ2-1; TRBD2 is the table's D call and was not checked against the DNA. TRBV21-1 is a pseudogene segment. The CDR3 is made up of 15 amino acids. In nucleotides, the CDR3 is TGTGCCAGCAGCACCCGACTAGTACTAAGCAATGAGCAGTTCTTC. This sequence encodes CASSTRLVLSNEQFF.

The chain combines TRBV10-3 with TRBJ2-5; 11 positions agree with TRBD1. There are 13 residues in the CDR3. Germline CDR1 and CDR2: ENHRY and SYGVKD. V lost 7 bases, J lost 5 bases, and 3 bases stayed unmatched. CDR3 protein: CAIKGQGGETQYF. The CDR3 coding sequence is TGTGCCATCAAGGGACAGGGGGGGGAGACCCAGTACTTC.

This chain connects TRBV30 to TRBJ2-7, with D maybe TRBD2 (7 bases). Trimming stripped 4 bases from V and 0 bases from J, with 19 bases between. Germline V lookup: CDR1 GTSNPN, CDR2 SVGIG (reference sequence). This CDR3 is built from 16 residues. CDR3 sequence (DNA): TGTGCCTGGAAAAAGGGGGGGGGAGTAAGCTCCTACGAGCAGTACTTC. Translated, it gives CAWKKGGGVSSYEQYF.

V and J are TRBV5-1 and TRBJ2-7; D is perhaps TRBD2 (5 bases). The CDR3 runs 11 residues. Germline V gene lookup returns CDR1 SGHRS and CDR2 YFSETQ. V dropped 6 bases and J dropped 4 bases, with 8 bases sitting between them. Written as DNA, the CDR3 is TGCGCCAGCAAGGGAGAATACGAGCAGTACTTC. Amino acids: CASKGEYEQYF.

The chain uses TRBV9 and TRBJ2-1; TRBD2 aligns across 11 bases. V lost 1 base to trimming and J lost 7 bases; unmatched junction nucleotides: 4. The CDR3 is 15 residues long. In germline, CDR1 is SGDLS, CDR2 YYNGEE. In DNA, the CDR3 is TGTGCCAGCAGCGTAACGACTAGCGGGATTAATGAGCAGTTCTTC. Residues: CASSVTTSGINEQFF.

This chain joins TRBV5-5 and TRBJ1-4; tentative D call: TRBD1 (5 bases). V dropped 4 bases and J dropped 8 bases, with 15 bases sitting between them. The CDR3 loop spans 14 amino acids. The germline V gene encodes CDR1 SGHKS and CDR2 YYEKEE (reference sequence). The CDR3 protein is CASSAAGMEEKLFF. CDR3 coding DNA: TGTGCCAGCAGCGCTGCAGGGATGGAAGAAAAACTGTTTTTT. Complete variable domain (other parts from reference TRBV5-5 and TRBJ1-4): DAGVTQSPTHLIKTRGQQVTLRCSPISGHKSVSWYQQVLGQGPQFIFQYYEKEERGRGNFPDRFSARQFPNYSSELNVNALLLGDSALYLCASSAAGMEEKLFFGSGTQLSVL.

The chain has TRBV7-6 and TRBJ2-2; TRBD2 matches 9 bases. The V and J ends lost 2 bases and 4 bases, in that order; junction bases with no gene match: 5. The germline CDR1 and CDR2 sequences are SGHVS and FNYEAQ. The CDR3 spans 16 residues. The CDR3 spells CASSLRASGTTGELFF. CDR3 DNA: TGTGCCAGCAGCTTAAGGGCTAGCGGGACCACCGGGGAGCTGTTTTTT.

To note about this clone: In the same sample, other DNA sequences code for this CDR3. The chain employs TRBV7-2 and TRBJ2-1; 10 nucleotides align to TRBD2. J gave up 7 bases and V 3 bases, and 3 bases lay outside the gene matches. Germline V gene data show CDR1 as SGHTA and CDR2 as FQGNSA. This CDR3 contains 14 residues. This CDR3 is CASSFASGRNEQFF. The CDR3 DNA reads TGTGCCAGCAGCTTTGCTAGCGGGAGAAATGAGCAGTTCTTC.

The J gene is TRBJ1-5, the V gene TRBV4-1, with D hard to call. CDR3 length equals 15 residues. CDR1 and CDR2 (germline): MGHRA, YSYEKL. Trimming took 2 bases from V and 6 from J, leaving 14 bases between them. CDR3 in DNA: TGCGCCAGCAGCCAACAAACCGGAGCCGTTCAGCCCCAGCATTTT. This translates into CASSQQTGAVQPQHF.

The chain uses TRBV5-1 and TRBJ1-1; 8 nucleotides match TRBD1. V was clipped by 4 bases and J by 5 bases; unmatched bases: 4. This CDR3 is built from 13 residues. Germline V gene lookup returns CDR1 SGHRS and CDR2 YFSETQ. The DNA of the CDR3 is TGCGCCAGCAGCCGCAGGGGGCAGACTGAAGCTTTCTTT. This gives the protein CASSRRGQTEAFF.

V is TRBV9 and J is TRBJ1-5, with TRBD1 as a possible D gene (6 bases). The germline V and J ends were trimmed by 3 bases and 3 bases, with 13 bases remaining between them. The CDR3 runs to 15 residues. Per the germline V gene, CDR1 is SGDLS and CDR2 is YYNGEE. The CDR3 sequence is CASSADGQFNQPQHF. The CDR3 DNA is TGTGCCAGCAGCGCAGACGGACAGTTCAATCAGCCCCAGCATTTT.

The V and J genes are TRBV7-2 and TRBJ1-3; perhaps TRBD1 as D (6 bases). Trimming took 1 base from V and 2 from J, leaving 15 bases between them. Germline values: CDR1 SGHTA, CDR2 FQGNSA. The CDR3 length is 17 residues. The CDR3 DNA reads as TGTGCCAGCAGCTTAGGGACGCCGGGGGGCACTGGAAACACCATATATTTT. Its translation is CASSLGTPGGTGNTIYF.

The J gene is TRBJ2-5, the V gene TRBV18; 8 positions agree with TRBD1. This CDR3 is built from 15 residues. CDR1 and CDR2 (germline): KGHSH, LQKENI. V shed 3 bases and J 4 bases; nucleotides not matched to a gene: 7. CDR3 nucleotides: TGTGCCAGCTCACCGAGGTATGACAGGGGAGAGACCCAGTACTTC. Translating gives CASSPRYDRGETQYF.

The chain links TRBV29-1 to TRBJ1-1; D is ambiguous. The CDR3 runs 12 residues. V was cut by 6 bases and J by 0 bases, with 8 bases left in between. CDR1 and CDR2 (germline): SQVTM, ANQGSEA. The CDR3 sequence is CSVSVMNTEAFF. The CDR3 bases are TGCAGCGTCAGCGTGATGAACACTGAAGCTTTCTTT. The whole variable domain, remainder taken from reference TRBV29-1 and TRBJ1-1, is SAVISQKPSRDICQRGTSLTIQCQVDSQVTMMFWYRQQPGQSLTLIATANQGSEATYESGFVIDKFPISRPNLTFSTLTVSNMSPEDSSIYLCSVSVMNTEAFFGQGTRLTVV.

The CDR3 region has the DNA TGTGCCAGCAGACAGGGACGTACGGACTATGGCTACACCTTC. It yields the protein CASRQGRTDYGYTF. The J gene is TRBJ1-2, the V gene TRBV6-5, with a weak D call TRBD1 (6 bases). Germline V CDR1 and CDR2: MNHEY, SVGAGI. CDR3 length equals 14 residues. V gave up 6 bases and J gave up 3 bases, with 14 bases separating them.

By share, this clone ranks as medium-sized. This rearrangement joins TRBV20-1 to TRBJ2-7; D is possibly TRBD2 (5 bases). Germline assignment: CDR1 DFQATT and CDR2 SNEGSKA (reference sequence). Trimming removed 7 bases from V and 3 bases from J, with 7 bases in between. The CDR3 loop spans 10 amino acids. CDR3 sequence: CSVGSYEQYF. In DNA, the CDR3 is TGCAGTGTGGGGAGCTACGAGCAGTACTTC.

CDR3 loop: CATSRTGTGSTDTQYF. Here the CDR3 DNA reads TGTGCCACCAGCAGAACCGGGACAGGGAGCACAGATACGCAGTATTTT. V is TRBV15 and J is TRBJ2-3; 9 bases are shared with TRBD1. J gave up 0 bases and V 2 bases, and 3 bases lay outside the gene matches. The CDR3 loop spans 16 amino acids. Germline lookup yields CDR1 LNHNV and CDR2 YYDKDF (reference sequence).

The CDR3 DNA is TGTGCCTGGAGTGTATTATTCGGAGAGACCCAGTACTTC. It is translated as CAWSVLFGETQYF. The chain joins TRBV30 to TRBJ2-5, with D hard to call. Germline lookup yields CDR1 GTSNPN and CDR2 SVGIG (reference sequence). The V end was cut by 0 bases, the J end by 4 bases, with 9 bases between. The CDR3 length is 13 residues.

This clone was detected once. The chain has TRBV19 and TRBJ1-5; 10 positions match TRBD1. V was clipped by 6 bases and J by 6 bases; unmatched bases: 5. CDR3 length equals 14 residues. Germline V CDR1 and CDR2: LNHDA, SQIVND (reference sequence). CDR3 in amino acids: CASRPGQGSQPQHF. CDR3 nucleotide sequence: TGTGCCAGTAGACCGGGACAGGGGAGTCAGCCCCAGCATTTT.

The chain joins TRBV7-3 to TRBJ2-1; 9 positions match TRBD2. V lost 1 base, J lost 7 bases, and 11 bases stayed unmatched. Germline V lookup: CDR1 SGHTA, CDR2 FQGTGA. The CDR3 consists of 17 residues. In nucleotides, the CDR3 is TGTGCCAGCAGCTTAATTGGTCGTGGCGGGAGGGGAAATGAGCAGTTCTTC. It specifies CASSLIGRGGRGNEQFF.

J is TRBJ1-2 and V is TRBV9; 7 bases agree with TRBD1. V lost 7 bases to trimming and J lost 4 bases; unmatched junction nucleotides: 7. From germline, CDR1 is SGDLS and CDR2 YYNGEE. This CDR3 comprises 13 residues. CDR3 region: CASSREGAYGYTF. The CDR3 DNA reads TGTGCCAGCTCTCGGGAGGGGGCCTATGGCTACACCTTC.

In its sample, this clone was seen once. The rearrangement links TRBV29-1 to TRBJ2-4, with TRBD2 identical over 11 bases. Germline-derived CDR1 and CDR2 are SQVTM and ANQGSEA. V lost 7 bases, J lost 1 base, and 3 bases stayed unmatched. The CDR3 is 14 amino acids. Here the CDR3 DNA reads TGCAGCGCCCGGACTAGCGGGGCCAAAAACATTCAGTACTTC. Protein sequence: CSARTSGAKNIQYF.

CDR3 in DNA: TGTGCCAGCAGTTTATCCCAGGGGGCACACTACAATGAGCAGTTCTTC. This codes for CASSLSQGAHYNEQFF. The chain has TRBV28 and TRBJ2-1; 8 nucleotides agree with TRBD1. Trimming removed 1 base from V and 3 bases from J; junction bases left unmatched: 5. The CDR3 runs to 16 residues. CDR1 is MDHEN, CDR2 SYDVKM, per germline. Full variable domain (missing parts from reference TRBV28 and TRBJ2-1): DVKVTQSSRYLVKRTGEKVFLECVQDMDHENMFWYRQDPGLGLRLIYFSYDVKMKEKGDIPEGYSVSREKKERFSLILESASTNQTSMYLCASSLSQGAHYNEQFFGPGTRLTVL.

The CDR3 sequence is CASSFGGDQETQYF. The CDR3 nucleotides are TGTGCCAGCAGCTTTGGCGGGGACCAAGAGACCCAGTACTTC. The chain couples TRBV11-3 to TRBJ2-5, with D perhaps matching TRBD2 (6 bases). The germline gives CDR1 SGHNT, CDR2 YENEEA. There are 14 residues in the CDR3. Trimming left V 3 bases short and J 0 bases short, with 8 bases between.

The CDR3 sequence: CASSLRRGPNEKLFF. The CDR3 DNA is TGTGCCAGCAGCCTCCGGCGGGGGCCGAATGAAAAACTGTTTTTT. The chain has TRBV2 and TRBJ1-4; D perhaps matches TRBD1 (6 bases). The CDR3 has 15 residues. Germline V CDR1 and CDR2: SNHLY, FYNNEI. Between the trimmed V and J ends, which lost 6 bases and 5 bases, there was a span of 16 bases.